This T cell receptor (beta chain) was recorded in a study of neurological immune-mediated disorders. This CDR3 comprises 16 residues. V dropped 4 bases and J dropped 5; count of bases not matched to a gene: 7. Overall study results and limits: CDR3 amino acid sequences found in expanded clones were never shared across subjects, suggesting private repertoires in all groups.

Specified time point: longitudinal time-point 1 (baseline). The unsorted libraries originated from 2 million PBMCs that had been stored at -80 C. Ten or more counts support this clonotype. Antigen specificity is unknown. 5'RACE generated cDNA with 10-nucleotide random UMIs. TCRdb analysed the 5' RACE reads with MiXCR anew, one entry per CDR3 protein. The table lists tens of thousands of distinct CDR3 sequences, about 9.1% of them singletons. This sequence was found in a woman aged 40 to 49 in good health. Material for sequencing was PBMCs. The rearrangement uses TRBV12-3 or TRBV12-4 and TRBJ2-2; 10 bases agree with TRBD2. CDR3 coding DNA: TGTGCCAGCAGTTCTAGGACTAGCGGAAGAACCGGGGAGCTGTTTTTT. It codes for CASSSRTSGRTGELFF.